Detailed here is one T cell receptor (beta chain). These data come from a study of control samples from healthy donors and cancer patients. Between the trimmed V and J ends, which lost 0 bases and 3 bases, there was a span of 14 bases. There are 16 residues in the CDR3. From germline, CDR1 is KGHSH and CDR2 LQKENI. Clones were sequenced by immunoSEQ multiplex PCR, and TCRdb holds only the in-frame ones, with some missing. The table records 9,500 to 15,000 clones, approximately 95% of them present only once. This receptor was taken from a man between 65 and 85 years old with head and neck cancer. What was sequenced was PBMCs. The J gene is TRBJ1-2, the V gene TRBV18, with D uncertain. CDR3 sequence: CASSPPNPGQYYGYTF. CDR3 DNA sequence: TGTGCCAGCTCACCACCGAATCCGGGCCAGTACTATGGCTACACCTTC.